This T cell receptor (beta chain) was documented in a study of T-cell memory formation after mild COVID-19. Across the study: TCR clusters were largely donor specific.

In TCRdb, the 5' RACE reads were re-called with MiXCR into one record per CDR3 protein. Of roughly 180,000 distinct CDR3 sequences listed, 11% are singletons. With 3 bases removed from V and 2 bases from J, the gap between germline ends came to 16 bases. The CDR3 length is 16 residues. The germline V gene encodes CDR1 MGHRA and CDR2 YSYEKL. Broader study findings: CD4+ bias marked clones expanding day 15 to 37, unlike balanced contracting clones. Memory sampled before infection contained some responding clones, suggesting cross-reactive memory joined.

In its sample, this clonotype was seen a few times. Its antigen is unidentified. The specimen was PBMCs or a T cell subset sorted from them (not recorded which). The rearrangement links TRBV4-1 to TRBJ1-2; D uncertain. The source of this sequence is a man younger than 35 who had mild COVID-19 (a few samples of this study predate the infection). Cell type and time point are not known. In DNA, the CDR3 is TGCGCCAGCAGCCACCTCTTCTTGACTGAGAACTATGGCTACACCTTC. Translation: CASSHLFLTENYGYTF.